This T cell receptor (beta chain) was captured by sequencing in a study of blood T cells in healthy people across ages. Isolation recovered at least 6.5 million PBMCs from every sample. This clonotype was observed many times. The authors ran a second PCR of 7 to 11 cycles using a sample-barcoded 5' primer and a J-beta primer mix. Per-sample output comprised a minimum of 3 million paired-end reads containing CDR3. TCRdb called the 5' RACE reads again in MiXCR, with one record for every CDR3 protein. This table has over 600,000 distinct CDR3 sequences, around two fifths appearing once. CDR1 is SQVTM and CDR2 is ANQGSEA in the germline V gene. The CDR3 totals 12 residues. The V end was cut by 6 bases, the J end by 5 bases, with 14 bases between.

Specimen: blood. The receptor's source is a man aged 80 or over in good health. The chain joins TRBV29-1 to TRBJ2-7; D might be TRBD1 or TRBD2, each matching 5 bases. CDR3 sequence reads: CSVGTPRDEQYF. In DNA, the CDR3 is TGCAGCGTGGGGACCCCCAGAGACGAGCAGTACTTC.